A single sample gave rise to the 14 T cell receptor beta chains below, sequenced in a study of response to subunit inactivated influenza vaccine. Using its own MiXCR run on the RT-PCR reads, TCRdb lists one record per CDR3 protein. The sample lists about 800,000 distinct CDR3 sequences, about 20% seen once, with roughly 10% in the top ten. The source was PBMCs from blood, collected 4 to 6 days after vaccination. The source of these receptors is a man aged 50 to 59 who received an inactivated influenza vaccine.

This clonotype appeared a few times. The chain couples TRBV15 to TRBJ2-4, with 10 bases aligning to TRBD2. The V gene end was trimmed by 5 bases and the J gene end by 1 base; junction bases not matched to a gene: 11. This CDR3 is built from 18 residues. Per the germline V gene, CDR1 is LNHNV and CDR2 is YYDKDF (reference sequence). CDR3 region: CATSRTYTSGVAKNIQYF. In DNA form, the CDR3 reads TGTGCCACCAGCCGAACCTATACTAGCGGGGTGGCCAAAAACATTCAGTACTTC.

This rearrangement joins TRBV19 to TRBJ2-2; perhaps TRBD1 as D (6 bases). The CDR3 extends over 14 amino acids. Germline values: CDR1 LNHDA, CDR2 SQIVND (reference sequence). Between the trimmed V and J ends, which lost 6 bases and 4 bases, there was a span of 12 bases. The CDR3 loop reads CASSRDTFTGELFF. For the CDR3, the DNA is TGTGCCAGTAGCAGGGACACCTTCACCGGGGAGCTGTTTTTT.

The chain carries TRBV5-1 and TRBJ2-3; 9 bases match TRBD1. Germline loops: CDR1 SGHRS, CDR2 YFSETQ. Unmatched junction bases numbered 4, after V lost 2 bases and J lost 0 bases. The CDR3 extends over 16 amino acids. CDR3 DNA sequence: TGCGCCAGCAGCTTAATGACAGGGGGGAGCACAGATACGCAGTATTTT. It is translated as CASSLMTGGSTDTQYF.

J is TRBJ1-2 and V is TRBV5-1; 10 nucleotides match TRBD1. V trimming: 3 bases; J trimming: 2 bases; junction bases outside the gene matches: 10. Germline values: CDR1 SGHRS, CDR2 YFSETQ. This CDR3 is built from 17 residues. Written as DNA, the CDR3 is TGCGCCAGCAGCTGGACAGGGGGATCTGACTCAAACTATGGCTACACCTTC. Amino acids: CASSWTGGSDSNYGYTF.

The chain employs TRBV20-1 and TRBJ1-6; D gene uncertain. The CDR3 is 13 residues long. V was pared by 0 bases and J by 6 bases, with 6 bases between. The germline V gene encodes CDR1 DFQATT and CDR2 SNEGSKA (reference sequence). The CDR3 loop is CSARDVGNSPLHF. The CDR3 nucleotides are TGCAGTGCTAGAGATGTGGGTAATTCACCCCTCCACTTT.

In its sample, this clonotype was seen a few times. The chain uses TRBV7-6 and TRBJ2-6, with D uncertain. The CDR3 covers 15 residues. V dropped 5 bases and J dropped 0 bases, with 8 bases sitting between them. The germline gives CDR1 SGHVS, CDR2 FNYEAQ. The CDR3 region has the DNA TGTGCCAGCAGCACCAGGTTCTCTGGGGCCAACGTCCTGACTTTC. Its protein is CASSTRFSGANVLTF. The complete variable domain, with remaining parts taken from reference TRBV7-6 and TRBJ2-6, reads GAGVSQSPRYKVTKRGQDVALRCDPISGHVSLYWYRQALGQGPEFLTYFNYEAQQDKSGLPNDRFSAERPEGSISTLTIQRTEQRDSAMYRCASSTRFSGANVLTFGAGSRLTVL.

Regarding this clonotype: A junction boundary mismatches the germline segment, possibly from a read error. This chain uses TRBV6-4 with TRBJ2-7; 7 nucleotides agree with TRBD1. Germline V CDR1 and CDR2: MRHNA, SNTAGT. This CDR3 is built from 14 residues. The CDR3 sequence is CASSWDRNRPYVDF. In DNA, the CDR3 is TGTGCCAGCAGTTGGGACAGAAATCGCCCCTACGTAGACTTC.

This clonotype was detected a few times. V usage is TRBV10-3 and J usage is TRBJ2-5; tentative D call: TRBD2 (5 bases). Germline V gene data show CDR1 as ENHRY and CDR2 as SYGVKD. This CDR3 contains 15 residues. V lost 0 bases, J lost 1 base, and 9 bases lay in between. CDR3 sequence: CAISESFTSQETQYF. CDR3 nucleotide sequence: TGTGCCATCAGTGAGTCTTTTACTAGCCAAGAGACCCAGTACTTC.

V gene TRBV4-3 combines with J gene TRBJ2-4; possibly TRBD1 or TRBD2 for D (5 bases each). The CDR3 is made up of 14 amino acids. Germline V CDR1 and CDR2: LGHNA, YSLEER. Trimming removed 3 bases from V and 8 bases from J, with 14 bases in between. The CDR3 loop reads CASSHQMGTDIQYF. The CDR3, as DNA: TGCGCCAGCAGCCACCAGATGGGGACGGACATTCAGTACTTC.

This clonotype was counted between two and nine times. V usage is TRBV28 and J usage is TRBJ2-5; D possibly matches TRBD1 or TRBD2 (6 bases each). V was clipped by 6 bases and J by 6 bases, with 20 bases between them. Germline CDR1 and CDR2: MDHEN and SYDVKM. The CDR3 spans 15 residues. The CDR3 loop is CASRSSGGGQKTQYF. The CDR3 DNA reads TGTGCCAGCAGATCCAGTGGAGGGGGTCAAAAGACCCAGTACTTC.

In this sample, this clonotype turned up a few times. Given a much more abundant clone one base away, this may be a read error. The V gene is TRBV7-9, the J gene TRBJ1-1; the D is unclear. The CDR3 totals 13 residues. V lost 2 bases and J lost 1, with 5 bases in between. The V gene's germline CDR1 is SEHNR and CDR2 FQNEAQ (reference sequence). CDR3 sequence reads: CASSLKQNTEAFF. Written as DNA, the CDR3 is TGTGCCAGCAGCTTAAAGCAGAACACTGAAGCTTTCTTT.

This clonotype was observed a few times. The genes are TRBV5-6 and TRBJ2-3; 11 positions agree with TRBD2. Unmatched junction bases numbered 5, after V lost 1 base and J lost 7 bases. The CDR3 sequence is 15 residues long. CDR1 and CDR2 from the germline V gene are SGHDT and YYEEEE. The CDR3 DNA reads TGTGCCAGCAGCTTGTTGACTAGCGGGGAGTATACGCAGTATTTT. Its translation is CASSLLTSGEYTQYF.

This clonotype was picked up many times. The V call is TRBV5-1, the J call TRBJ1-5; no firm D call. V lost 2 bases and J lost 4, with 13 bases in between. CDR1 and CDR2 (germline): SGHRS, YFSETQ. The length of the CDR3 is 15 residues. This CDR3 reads CASSFNGGKNQPQHF. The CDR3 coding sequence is TGCGCCAGCAGCTTTAATGGAGGGAAAAATCAGCCCCAGCATTTT.

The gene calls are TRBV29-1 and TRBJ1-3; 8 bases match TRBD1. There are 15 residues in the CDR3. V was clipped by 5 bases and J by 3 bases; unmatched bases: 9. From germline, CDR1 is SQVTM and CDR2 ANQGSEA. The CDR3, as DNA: TGCAGCGTTAAAACTACAGGGGGGGTTGGAAACACCATATATTTT. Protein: CSVKTTGGVGNTIYF.